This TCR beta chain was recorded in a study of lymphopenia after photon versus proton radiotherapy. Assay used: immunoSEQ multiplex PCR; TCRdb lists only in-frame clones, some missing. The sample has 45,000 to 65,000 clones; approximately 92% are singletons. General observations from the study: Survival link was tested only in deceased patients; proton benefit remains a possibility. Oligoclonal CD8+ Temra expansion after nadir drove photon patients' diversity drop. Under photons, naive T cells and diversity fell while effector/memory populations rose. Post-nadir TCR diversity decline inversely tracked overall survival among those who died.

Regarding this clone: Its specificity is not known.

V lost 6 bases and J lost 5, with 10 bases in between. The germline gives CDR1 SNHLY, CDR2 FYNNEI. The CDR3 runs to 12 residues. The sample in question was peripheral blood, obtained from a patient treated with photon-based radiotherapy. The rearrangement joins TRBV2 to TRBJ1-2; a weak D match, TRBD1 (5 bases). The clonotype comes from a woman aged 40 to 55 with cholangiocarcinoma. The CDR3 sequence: CASRPGGYGYTF. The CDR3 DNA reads TGTGCCAGCAGACCGGGGGGGTATGGCTACACCTTC.